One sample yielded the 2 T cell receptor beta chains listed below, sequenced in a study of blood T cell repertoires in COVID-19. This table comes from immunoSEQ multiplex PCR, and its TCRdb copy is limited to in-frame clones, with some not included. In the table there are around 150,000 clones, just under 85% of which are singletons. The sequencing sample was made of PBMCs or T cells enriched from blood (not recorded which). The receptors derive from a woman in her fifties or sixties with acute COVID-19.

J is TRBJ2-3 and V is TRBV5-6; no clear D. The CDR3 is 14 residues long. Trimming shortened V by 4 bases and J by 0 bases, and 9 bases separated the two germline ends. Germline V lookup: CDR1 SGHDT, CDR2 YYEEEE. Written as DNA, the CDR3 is TGTGCCAGCAGCCGCACCGGGAGCACAGATACGCAGTATTTT. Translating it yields CASSRTGSTDTQYF.

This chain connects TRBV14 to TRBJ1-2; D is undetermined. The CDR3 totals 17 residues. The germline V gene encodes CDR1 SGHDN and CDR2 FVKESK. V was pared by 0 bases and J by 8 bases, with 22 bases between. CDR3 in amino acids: CASSQDPGFLWPRGYTF. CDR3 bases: TGTGCCAGCAGCCAAGATCCTGGTTTCTTGTGGCCGAGGGGCTACACCTTC.